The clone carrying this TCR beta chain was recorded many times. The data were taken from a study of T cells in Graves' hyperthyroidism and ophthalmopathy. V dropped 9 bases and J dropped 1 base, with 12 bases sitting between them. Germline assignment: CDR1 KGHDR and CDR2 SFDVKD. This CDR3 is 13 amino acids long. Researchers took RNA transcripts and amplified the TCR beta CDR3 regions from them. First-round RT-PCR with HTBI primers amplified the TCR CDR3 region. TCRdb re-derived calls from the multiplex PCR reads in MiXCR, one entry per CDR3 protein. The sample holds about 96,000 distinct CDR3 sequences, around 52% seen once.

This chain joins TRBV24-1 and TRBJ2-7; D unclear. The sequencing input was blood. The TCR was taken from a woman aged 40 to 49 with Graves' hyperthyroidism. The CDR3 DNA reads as TGTGCCACCGAGGACGTGGTGTCCTACGAGCAGTACTTC. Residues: CATEDVVSYEQYF.